A single TCR beta chain is shown here with its context. Its antigen remains unknown. The method was immunoSEQ multiplex PCR; TCRdb's version includes in-frame clones alone and lacks a portion of them. In the table there are about 46,000 clones, around 79% of which are singletons. This sample was taken from a study of memory B cells and T cells in multiple sclerosis. The study's findings and limits: Normalization was needed because clone-set size differences affected shared clonotype counts.

The CDR3 loop spans 11 amino acids. Trimming stripped 6 bases from V and 8 bases from J, with 7 bases between. Germline V gene data show CDR1 as SNHLY and CDR2 as FYNNEI. CFSE-dim autoproliferating and CFSE-high non-proliferating T cells from unstimulated culture were sequenced separately. Cultures began with roughly 5x10^7 CFSE-labeled PBMCs, unstimulated for about 7 days, with replicate wells pooled. The PBMCs received 0.4 to 0.65 uM CFSE and serum-free culture with no added stimuli. Sequenced input: PBMCs from blood kept in culture. The receptor was derived from a human donor with multiple sclerosis. The chain combines TRBV2 with TRBJ1-4; tentatively, D is TRBD1 (5 bases). CDR3 DNA: TGTGCCAGCAGCGGGGGGGAAAAACTGTTTTTT. Amino acids: CASSGGEKLFF.